These 21 T cell receptor beta chains came from one sample sequenced in a study of CD8 T cells in ankylosing spondylitis. One entry per CDR3 protein, called by TCRdb with MiXCR from the 5' RACE reads. The repertoire holds about 220,000 distinct CDR3 sequences, under 12% seen once, with under 25% in the top ten. The specimen sequenced was blood, either unsorted or a sorted T cell fraction (not recorded which). Receptors were obtained from a male donor with ankylosing spondylitis or in good health (not recorded which).

This clonotype was detected ten times or more. CDR3 DNA: TGTGCCAGCAGTTACCTTCTTGGGCAGAGGAACACTGAAGCTTTCTTT. Residues: CASSYLLGQRNTEAFF. J is TRBJ1-1 and V is TRBV6-5; the D is unclear. Trimming pared 2 bases from V and 1 base from J, leaving 14 bases between. The V gene's germline CDR1 is MNHEY and CDR2 SVGAGI. This CDR3 has 16 amino acids.

This clonotype was recorded at least ten times. V and J are TRBV12-3 or TRBV12-4 and TRBJ1-5; tentatively, D is TRBD1 (5 bases). The CDR3 is made up of 13 amino acids. Trimming took 9 bases from V and 5 from J, leaving 14 bases between them. CDR3 DNA sequence: TGTGCCAGTAGCCAGGGTCAAGATCAGCCCCAGCATTTT. As protein: CASSQGQDQPQHF.

This clonotype was detected many times. The chain carries TRBV5-1 and TRBJ2-1; D might be TRBD2 (5 bases). The germline gives CDR1 SGHRS, CDR2 YFSETQ. This CDR3 contains 15 residues. V lost 4 bases to trimming and J lost 7 bases, with 18 bases between them. CDR3 DNA: TGCGCCAGCAGCGAGTCGGGAAGAGGATGGAATGAGCAGTTCTTC. Translation gives CASSESGRGWNEQFF.

This clonotype was observed many times. The V and J genes are TRBV20-1 and TRBJ2-3, with 7 bases aligning to TRBD2. Germline V gives CDR1 DFQATT, CDR2 SNEGSKA (reference sequence). With 1 base clipped from V and 6 bases from J, the junction kept 16 bases outside the gene matches. The length of the CDR3 is 17 residues. The CDR3 loop is CSARAPPLTGGWDTQYF. CDR3 nucleotides: TGCAGTGCTAGAGCCCCCCCGCTAACGGGGGGTTGGGATACGCAGTATTTT.

This clonotype was counted many times. The V gene is TRBV7-8, the J gene TRBJ1-4; no clear D gene. Germline V lookup: CDR1 SGHVS, CDR2 FQNEAQ. Trimming removed 5 bases at V and 3 bases at J, with 10 bases between. The CDR3 runs to 14 residues. Here the CDR3 reads CASSPWEPNEKLFF. Here the CDR3 DNA reads TGTGCCAGCAGCCCCTGGGAACCTAATGAAAAACTGTTTTTT.

This clonotype appeared a few times. This chain uses TRBV7-9 with TRBJ2-3, with a possible D match to TRBD1 (6 bases). Germline V gene sequence: CDR1 SEHNR, CDR2 FQNEAQ (reference sequence). The V end was cut by 5 bases, the J end by 6 bases, with 12 bases between. The CDR3 length is 13 residues. CDR3 coding DNA: TGTGCCAGCAGCGCACAGGGTGGGGATACGCAGTATTTT. The encoded protein is CASSAQGGDTQYF.

The V gene is TRBV11-2, the J gene TRBJ1-2; D is uncertain. The CDR3 covers 15 residues. Trimming removed 0 bases from V and 4 bases from J, with 12 bases in between. Germline values: CDR1 SGHAT, CDR2 FQNNGV. The CDR3 sequence is CASSLDGQARYGYTF. The CDR3 DNA is TGTGCCAGCAGCTTAGATGGGCAGGCCCGCTATGGCTACACCTTC.

Comment on this clonotype: This may arise from a read error, as a much more abundant clone is one base away. This chain joins TRBV7-9 and TRBJ2-3; D assignment may be TRBD1 or TRBD2 (5 bases each). This CDR3 has 15 residues. The ends were cut back, 0 bases at V and 6 bases at J, with 13 bases in the middle. Germline V lookup: CDR1 SEHNR, CDR2 FQNEAQ (reference sequence). The CDR3 nucleotides are TGTGCCAGCAGCTTAGCGAGTTCAGAGGGGGATACGCAGTATTTT. It specifies CASSLASSEGDTQYF.

Here the CDR3 reads CASSPPTSGGNIQYF. DNA for the CDR3: TGTGCCAGCTCACCGCCCACGTCAGGGGGGAACATTCAGTACTTC. The V and J genes are TRBV18 and TRBJ2-4; D might be TRBD1 (7 bases). V was cut by 3 bases and J by 7 bases, with 16 bases left in between. The CDR3 is 15 amino acids. CDR1 is KGHSH, CDR2 LQKENI, per germline.

There are many counts of this clonotype. The chain combines TRBV5-1 with TRBJ2-5; possible D gene TRBD1, 5 bases. CDR1 and CDR2 (germline): SGHRS, YFSETQ. Deletions cut 4 bases from V and 5 bases from J, with 9 bases between. The CDR3 extends over 12 amino acids. CDR3 nucleotides: TGCGCCAGCAGCGCAGGGTCGGAGACCCAGTACTTC. Translation gives CASSAGSETQYF.

V and J are TRBV7-2 and TRBJ1-1; D is unclear. The V gene's germline CDR1 is SGHTA and CDR2 FQGNSA. V was trimmed by 2 bases and J by 6 bases, leaving 13 bases between them. The CDR3 is made up of 14 amino acids. CDR3 sequence (DNA): TGTGCCAGCAGCTTATTCGGCGGTAACGCTGAAGCTTTCTTT. Translation gives CASSLFGGNAEAFF.

This clonotype was seen repeatedly, ten times or more. The chain combines TRBV5-6 with TRBJ1-5; no definite D call. Germline V gene lookup returns CDR1 SGHDT and CDR2 YYEEEE. V lost 6 bases and J 0 bases, leaving 13 bases between the germline ends. CDR3 size: 15 residues. The CDR3 spells CASNLPRNSNQPQHF. The CDR3 bases are TGTGCCAGCAACCTCCCCAGAAATAGCAATCAGCCCCAGCATTTT.

This clonotype was counted ten times or more. The V gene is TRBV3-1, the J gene TRBJ2-3; 7 positions match TRBD2. Germline V gene sequence: CDR1 LGHDT, CDR2 YNNKEL (reference sequence). The CDR3 spans 14 residues. The trim removed 4 bases at V and 6 bases at J, leaving 7 bases unmatched. CDR3 protein: CASSRLGGRDTQYF. CDR3 nucleotide sequence: TGTGCCAGCAGCCGTCTGGGAGGGAGGGATACGCAGTATTTT.

This clonotype was observed many times. The rearrangement uses TRBV5-4 and TRBJ2-1, with D perhaps being TRBD1 or TRBD2 (5 bases each). The germline V gene has CDR1 SGHNT and CDR2 YYREEE (reference sequence). The CDR3 has 16 residues. V lost 2 bases, J lost 5 bases, and 17 bases lay in between. This CDR3 is CASSLVGPRSNNEQFF. DNA of the CDR3: TGTGCCAGCAGCTTAGTGGGACCGAGGTCTAACAATGAGCAGTTCTTC.

This clonotype has at least ten counts. The chain uses TRBV5-1 and TRBJ2-7; D is uncertain. V gave up 0 bases and J gave up 0 bases, with 13 bases separating them. CDR1 is SGHRS and CDR2 is YFSETQ in the germline V gene. The CDR3 is made up of 16 amino acids. The CDR3 protein is CASSLGSAPTSYEQYF. CDR3 in DNA: TGCGCCAGCAGCTTGGGCTCGGCTCCTACCTCCTACGAGCAGTACTTC.

This clonotype was detected many times. The rearrangement uses TRBV6-6 and TRBJ1-1; D remains unclear. Germline V gene lookup returns CDR1 MNHNY and CDR2 SVGAGI (reference sequence). The ends were cut back, 7 bases at V and 4 bases at J, with 10 bases in the middle. The CDR3 runs to 12 residues. The chain's CDR3 is CASIEWGTEAFF. The CDR3 DNA follows: TGTGCCAGCATTGAGTGGGGCACTGAAGCTTTCTTT.

This clonotype was observed many times. The chain couples TRBV5-1 to TRBJ2-2, with 9 positions matching TRBD2. Germline-derived CDR1 and CDR2 are SGHRS and YFSETQ. This CDR3 region has 16 residues. V lost 2 bases and J lost 2; bases outside the gene matches: 4. The CDR3 bases are TGCGCCAGCAGCTTTCTAGCGGGGCAAAACACCGGGGAGCTGTTTTTT. Translating gives CASSFLAGQNTGELFF. The variable domain in full, completed from reference TRBV5-1 and TRBJ2-2, reads KAGVTQTPRYLIKTRGQQVTLSCSPISGHRSVSWYQQTPGQGLQFLFEYFSETQRNKGNFPGRFSGRQFSNSRSEMNVSTLELGDSALYLCASSFLAGQNTGELFFGEGSRLTVL.

This sequence joins TRBV12-3 or TRBV12-4 and TRBJ2-3; D gene unclear. V dropped 1 base and J dropped 4 bases, with 15 bases sitting between them. This CDR3 region has 16 residues. Written as DNA, the CDR3 is TGTGCCAGCAGTTTAGACCTCCCTCTCAGCGCAGATACGCAGTATTTT. Amino acids: CASSLDLPLSADTQYF.

In this sample, this clonotype turned up many times. The gene calls are TRBV6-5 and TRBJ2-7, with D possibly being TRBD2 (6 bases). V shed 2 bases and J shed 0 bases, with 8 bases lying between them. The CDR3 spans 14 residues. Germline CDR1 reads MNHEY; CDR2 reads SVGAGI. The CDR3 coding sequence is TGTGCCAGCAGTTACGGGGACTTCTCCTACGAGCAGTACTTC. Protein: CASSYGDFSYEQYF.

This clonotype was counted at least ten times. The rearrangement uses TRBV5-1 and TRBJ2-1; tentative D call: TRBD1 (7 bases). Germline lookup yields CDR1 SGHRS and CDR2 YFSETQ. The CDR3 is made up of 14 amino acids. V was trimmed by 4 bases and J by 4 bases, leaving 12 bases between them. The CDR3 here is CASSLSGGYNEQFF. The CDR3 nucleotides are TGCGCCAGCAGCCTTTCAGGGGGGTACAATGAGCAGTTCTTC.

This clonotype was seen many times. The chain recombines TRBV7-9 with TRBJ2-5, with unresolved D. The V end was cut by 3 bases, the J end by 5 bases, with 10 bases between. Germline loops: CDR1 SEHNR, CDR2 FQNEAQ (reference sequence). The CDR3 loop spans 13 amino acids. CDR3 protein: CASSFGDVETQYF. DNA of the CDR3: TGTGCCAGCAGCTTCGGAGACGTTGAGACCCAGTACTTC.